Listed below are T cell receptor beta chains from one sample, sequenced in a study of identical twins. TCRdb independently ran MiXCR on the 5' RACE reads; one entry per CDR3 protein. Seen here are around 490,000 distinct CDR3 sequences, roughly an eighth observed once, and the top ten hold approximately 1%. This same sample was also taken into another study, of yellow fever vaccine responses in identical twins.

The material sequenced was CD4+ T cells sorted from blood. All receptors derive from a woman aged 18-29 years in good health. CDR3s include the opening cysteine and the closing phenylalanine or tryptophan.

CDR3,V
CSVPKTSGSVSYEQYF,TRBV20-1
CASRGTNTYEQYF,TRBV12-3/TRBV12-4
CSATTSNTIYF,TRBV20-1
CASQGNEKLFF,TRBV18
CASSEAGTETEAFF,TRBV10-1
CSESLAGGLNEQFF,TRBV29-1
CSALRTGGSADTQYF,TRBV29-1
CSVWVGGNQPQHF,TRBV29-1
CASSERTSGRGPGELFF,TRBV7-8
CASSLPTSMDRAHEQYF,TRBV27
CASSQTPPGLAGLNEQFF,TRBV4-3
CSADGPMYEQYF,TRBV29-1
CASRRDSPYNEQFF,TRBV12-3/TRBV12-4
CASSQELTSGSGDTQYF,TRBV4-2
CASSSEGTERFGQFF,TRBV7-2
CASSSLQGLVTGNTIYF,TRBV11-2
CAISGSGGRAKNIQYF,TRBV10-3
CASKLAGAAPDTQYF,TRBV7-2
CASSQDLAESYEQYF,TRBV4-3
CASSLSSGGYEQYF,TRBV7-6
CASSQEWGRKTGELFF,TRBV3-1
CASSDGTTGPQETQYF,TRBV12-3/TRBV12-4
CSVRWSGANVLTF,TRBV29-1
CASSLKEGSQFF,TRBV6-6
CASSRGTGGQNTEAFF,TRBV5-1
CASSYLTDTQYF,TRBV7-2
CASSTNTATNEKLFF,TRBV27